Given below is one T cell receptor (beta chain) in context. Its specificity is unknown. The assay that was used to sequence DNA from cultured CD4+ T cells was the Oncomine TCR Beta short-read assay. Genomic DNA was extracted from cultured CD4+ T cells. One entry per CDR3 protein, called by TCRdb with MiXCR from the PCR reads. The sample has around 26,000 distinct CDR3 sequences, roughly 52% seen once. The sample belongs to a study of vaccination and CD4 T cells after COVID-19. Treatment denoted: roughly 10-day PBMC culture with coronavirus spike peptide pools or control peptides (ViraFEST assay). Before TCRs were sequenced, ViraFEST expanded antigen-specific T cells with peptide pools. The sequences come from CD4+ T cells from blood, cultured in vitro, collected before SARS-CoV-2 vaccination. This receptor was obtained from a human donor who received a COVID-19 vaccine.

The CDR3 spells CASSPMYQETQYF. CDR3 bases: TGTGCCAGCTCACCGATGTACCAAGAGACCCAGTACTTC. The J gene is TRBJ2-5, the V gene TRBV18, with no clear D. The CDR3 is 13 amino acids. Germline assignment: CDR1 KGHSH and CDR2 LQKENI. V lost 3 bases to trimming and J lost 0 bases, with 5 bases between them.